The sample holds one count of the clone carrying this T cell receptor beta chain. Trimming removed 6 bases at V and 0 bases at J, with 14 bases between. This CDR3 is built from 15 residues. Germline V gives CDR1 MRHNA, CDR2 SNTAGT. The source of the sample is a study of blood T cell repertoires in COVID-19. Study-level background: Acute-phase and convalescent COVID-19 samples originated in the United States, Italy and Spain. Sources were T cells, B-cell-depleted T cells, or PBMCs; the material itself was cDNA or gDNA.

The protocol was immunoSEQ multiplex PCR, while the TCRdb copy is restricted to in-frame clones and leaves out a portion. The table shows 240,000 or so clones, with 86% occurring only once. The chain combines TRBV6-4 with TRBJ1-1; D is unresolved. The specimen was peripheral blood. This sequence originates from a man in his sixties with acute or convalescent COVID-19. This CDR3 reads CASSPEVGLNTEAFF. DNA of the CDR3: TGTGCCAGCAGCCCGGAGGTGGGATTGAACACTGAAGCTTTCTTT.